This T cell receptor (beta chain) was found in a study of shared clonotypes between healthy human individuals. This clone was seen a few times. Across several immunoSEQ plates, the genomic DNA of each subset was split evenly. Only in-frame clones appear in the TCRdb table, and some are missing; sequencing was by immunoSEQ multiplex PCR. The repertoire includes 2 million to 2.5 million clones, roughly 90% of them detected once, and around 0.35% sits in the top ten. The CDR3 is 12 residues long. The V gene's germline CDR1 is SGHAT and CDR2 FQNNGV. V dropped 1 base and J dropped 10 bases, with 10 bases sitting between them. None of the donors, who were healthy HIV-negative adults, had recently had acute infections or vaccinations.

This chain uses TRBV11-2 with TRBJ1-1, with a tentative D call TRBD1 (5 bases). The receptor was derived from a man between 18 and 35 years old in good health. Some clones in this sample may be carry-over from other donors' samples. The sample was naive CD4+ T cells from PBMCs. As to subset: CD45RA+ positively selected. CDR3 residues: CASSLVQGSAFF. For the CDR3, the DNA is TGTGCCAGCAGCTTAGTGCAGGGTTCAGCTTTCTTT. Based on the CDR3 plus reference TRBV11-2 and TRBJ1-1, the full variable domain is EAGVAQSPRYKIIEKRQSVAFWCNPISGHATLYWYQQILGQGPKLLIQFQNNGVVDDSQLPKDRFSAERLKGVDSTLKIQPAKLEDSAVYLCASSLVQGSAFFGQGTRLTVV.